This T cell receptor (beta chain) was sequenced for a study of blood T cells in healthy people across ages (dated by TCRdb to about 2015). General notes on the study: In model experiments, template switching captured about one uniquely barcoded TCR beta cDNA molecule for every two T cells. Using deep sequencing normalized with unique cDNA molecular identifiers, the study measured how TCR beta repertoire diversity changes with age. The donors were split into four age groups: young (average approximately 16 years), middle-aged (nearly 40), aged (over 55) and long-lived (over 80). Donors of different ages were randomly distributed across sequencing lanes to avoid experimental bias. Two additional independent replicas of 1 million unique cDNA reads from the same blood draw were analyzed for two donors (one aged 18 to 30 and one aged 80 or older).

Comment on this clonotype: Its antigen is currently not known. No per-base quality is available; no much larger clone lies one base away.

The library was prepared using 5' RACE. Sequencing relied on an Illumina HiSeq 2500. A second 7 to 11 cycle PCR used a sample-barcoded 5' primer and a J-beta primer mix. Each TCR beta cDNA molecule received a unique molecular identifier from a template-switch 5' adaptor carrying 12 random nucleotides. Each sample yielded at least 3 million CDR3-containing paired-end reads. First-strand cDNA synthesis was performed from all RNA using the Mint cDNA synthesis kit, with priming by a TRBC-specific oligonucleotide. After uracil-DNA glycosylase treatment, a first 18-cycle PCR used universal primers M1SS and BC2_uni_R on all cDNA. The study's processing was this. For normalization, 1 million high-quality reads were randomly selected from each sample, with every read carrying a distinct molecular identifier. Reads sharing molecular identifiers were discarded rather than binned into consensus sequences. CDR3 identification, clonotype clustering and error correction used MiTCR with a Q25 quality threshold and the strictest error-elimination algorithm. A nonparametric unseen species model with Euler transformation was used to estimate lower-bound total TCR beta diversity. TCRdb reran the public reads through fastp at Q25 and MiXCR, keeping productive beta chains. CDR3 protein sequences are deduplicated, and each keeps its most common genes and DNA. These V and J calls are TCRdb output, not the study's own analysis. For this sample the table gives 800,000 to 900,000 distinct CDR3 sequences, of which roughly 60% were detected only once. The ten largest make up around 30% of the sample.

The germline V gene gives CDR1 as SGDLS and CDR2 as YYNGEE. The trim is 3 bases for V and 4 bases for J, with a gap of 16 bases between the germline ends. The CDR3 has 15 amino acids, counting the end cysteine and phenylalanine. Just CDR3 DNA is preserved here, 45 bases in frame from base 1. Donors were 35 to 40 systemically healthy Caucasian individuals from Russia aged about 6 to 100 years. Each donor gave ten milliliters of peripheral blood, drawn into EDTA-treated Vacutainer tubes. PBMCs were isolated by Ficoll-Paque density-gradient centrifugation, with at least 6 million obtained per sample. Total RNA was extracted from PBMCs with Trizol reagent, with at least 6 micrograms obtained per sample. For every donor, flow cytometry on a PBMC aliquot measured the percentage of naive CD45RAhigh/CD27high T cells. Overall study results and their limits: Compared with the aged group, more naive CD4+ T cells, fewer expanded clones and increased TCR diversity were shown by the long-lived group, suggesting age selection. Estimates of total diversity from one million sequenced T cells were regarded as lower bounds and underestimates. Bulk unsorted PBMC profiling prevented conclusive comparison of naive and antigen-experienced compartments. Observed TCR beta diversity per million T cells fell roughly linearly with age, and a significant reduction was already apparent by age around 36. Because the CMV infection status of the donors was unknown, age-related changes in expanded clonotypes may potentially have been confounded. The percentage of naive T cells measured by flow cytometry correlated strongly with observed TCR beta diversity.

Sequencing was carried out using blood. The sequence came from a man between 25 and 39 years old in good health. This chain joins TRBV9 to TRBJ1-2; the D gene is perhaps TRBD1, on 5 matching bases. The nucleotides read TGTGCCAGCAGCGGAGGACATCGGGGGGGCTATGGCTACACCTTC. Translated, this is CASSGGHRGGYGYTF.